The entry below gives a single T cell receptor beta chain sequence along with its context. Which antigen it targets is not known. Within one base of it there is no much larger clone, and no base qualities were kept. This sample is drawn from a study of shared clonotypes between healthy human individuals (TCRdb year 2020). Study-level background: Three men and a couple of women, aged 18 to 49 years, made up the cohort. To increase sequencing depth and limit assay-specific biases, TCR repertoire library preparation and sequencing were carried out by different laboratories using diverse techniques. For each donor, CD4 naive and CD4 memory were each run on three plates, CD8 naive on two plates, and CD8 memory on one plate. To estimate repertoire size and how much clonotypes are shared between individuals, the study performed deep sequencing of blood TCR repertoires from about 5 healthy adults. Leukapheresis yielded between about 0.9 and 9 billion PBMCs per donor.

Broad study findings and their caveats: Pairwise subsampling indicated that sequencing depth was expected to affect the degree of clonotype sharing among donors. The genetic and exposure-history diversity represented was limited by the small number of donors. Sampling was restricted to blood, and TCR repertoires in tissue are likely to differ from TCR repertoires in blood. Estimated clonotype richness was generally larger for naive than for memory subsets. Incomplete sequencing was indicated by rarefaction of sorted-subset datasets, despite the large sequencing depth. Clonotypes shared by all four sorted-subset donors showed higher generation probabilities than non-shared clonotypes. Around 5% of naive CD4, 3.5% of naive CD8, 2.3% of memory CD4, and 0.4% of memory CD8 clonotypes were shared across several donors.

There are 14 amino acids in the CDR3, from cysteine to phenylalanine inclusive. The read is trimmed to its CDR3 DNA, 42 bases read in frame from base 1. From the germline V gene, CDR1 is SNHLY and CDR2 is FYNNEI. The junction carries 16 bases between V and J, which are trimmed by 5 bases and 8 bases respectively. TCR CDR3 regions were amplified from genomic DNA by multiplex PCR using the deep immunoSEQ assay. Genomic DNA extracted from each cell subset was distributed evenly over all wells of several immunoSEQ 96-well plates, and each plate served as one replicate. For sorted subsets, 150 to 250 ng of genomic DNA, equivalent to about 30,000 T cell genomes, went into each replicate PCR. Purified libraries were measured with a Qubit 3.0 fluorometer, size-checked on a Bioanalyzer 2100, and measured again with the KAPA Library Quantification kit. Each immunoSEQ 96-well plate was sequenced on its own single-read 150-cycle Illumina NextSeq 550 flow cell. Turning to the authors' computational methods: Because the immunoSEQ output held only junctional sequences and lacked quality scores, the filtering could not match the filtering applied to full-length reads. Sequences were annotated with PyIR, a Python wrapper for IgBLAST v1.9, using IMGT germline references to assign V/J genes and CDR3. Reads were removed for weak V/J assignments (E-value above 1e-6), missing CDR3, stop codons, out-of-frame junctions, or ambiguous translated residues. V3J clonotypes were defined as sequences sharing the same inferred V gene, J gene, and CDR3 amino acid sequence. Percentage overlap between repertoires was calculated by dividing the number of shared unique clonotypes by the size of the smaller repertoire. Richness of each repertoire was evaluated using RTK rarefaction, the Chao1 estimator, and Recon v2.1 estimates of unobserved clonotypes. OLGA was used to compute generation probabilities for all TCRbeta clonotypes that the gDNA method yielded from a few donors. This immuneACCESS table, as held by TCRdb, lists in-frame sequences with V and J called but not all clones. Of the missing ones, under half trace to an unresolved V gene in checked studies; the others have no known cause. That table furnishes V, J and clone size, whereas the DNA furnished D and trimming. For this sample the table gives about 690,000 clones, of which around 90% were detected only once. 34% of the sample goes to the ten largest clones.

Healthy HIV-negative adults with no recently reported acute infections or vaccinations were included as donors. Only Caucasian adults living in Nashville, Tennessee, USA were represented among the donors. CD8 memory samples consisted of magnetically selected CD45RO+ cells combined with CCR7-negative CD45RA+ effector memory (TemRA) cells. Blood was obtained by leukapheresis, after which PBMCs were separated by Ficoll-Histopaque density gradient centrifugation and cryopreserved in liquid nitrogen vapor phase. Purity and quantity of every magnetically sorted T cell population were checked by analytical flow cytometry. Genomic DNA was isolated from every sorted fraction and measured by UV absorbance on a Nanodrop 2000c.

Input material: memory CD8+ T cells from PBMCs. The cell subset or site label of this sample denotes: CD45RO+ cells pooled with CCR7-negative TemRA cells. The TCR was taken from a man in his late teens or twenties in good health. Some clones in this sample may be carry-over from other donors' samples. The sequence links TRBV2 to TRBJ2-1; no D segment can be confidently identified. The CDR3 amino acid sequence is: CASSSAAYWDEQFF. The DNA sequence is TGTGCCAGCAGTTCGGCAGCCTACTGGGATGAGCAGTTCTTC. Here the CDR3 is joined to the reference TRBV2 and TRBJ2-1 genes, and the full variable domain is: EPEVTQTPSHQVTQMGQEVILRCVPISNHLYFYWYRQILGQKVEFLVSFYNNEISEKSEIFDDQFSVERPDGSNFTLKIRSTKLEDSAMYFCASSSAAYWDEQFFGPGTRLTVL.